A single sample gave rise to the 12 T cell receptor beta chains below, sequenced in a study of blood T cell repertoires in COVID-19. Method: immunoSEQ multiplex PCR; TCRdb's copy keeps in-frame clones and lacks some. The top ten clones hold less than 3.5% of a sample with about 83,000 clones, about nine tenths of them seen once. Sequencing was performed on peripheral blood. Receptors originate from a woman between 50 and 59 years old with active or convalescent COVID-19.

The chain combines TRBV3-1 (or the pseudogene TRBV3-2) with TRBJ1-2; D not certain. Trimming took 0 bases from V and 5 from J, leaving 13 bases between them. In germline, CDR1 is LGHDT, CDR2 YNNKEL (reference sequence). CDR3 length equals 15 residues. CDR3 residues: CASSQDPGRTYGYTF. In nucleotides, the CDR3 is TGTGCCAGCAGCCAAGATCCAGGCAGAACGTATGGCTACACCTTC.

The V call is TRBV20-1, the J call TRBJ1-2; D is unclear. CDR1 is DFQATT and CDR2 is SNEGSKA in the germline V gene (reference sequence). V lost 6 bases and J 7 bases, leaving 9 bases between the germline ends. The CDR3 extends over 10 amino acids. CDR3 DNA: TGCAGTGCCTCGCCCGGTGGCTACACCTTC. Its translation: CSASPGGYTF.

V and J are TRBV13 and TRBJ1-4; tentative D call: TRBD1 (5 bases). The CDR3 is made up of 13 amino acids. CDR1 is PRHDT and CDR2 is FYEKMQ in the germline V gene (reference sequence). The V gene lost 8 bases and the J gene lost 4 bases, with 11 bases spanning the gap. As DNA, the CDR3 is TGTGCCAGCCGAACGGGGGGTAATGAAAAACTGTTTTTT. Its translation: CASRTGGNEKLFF.

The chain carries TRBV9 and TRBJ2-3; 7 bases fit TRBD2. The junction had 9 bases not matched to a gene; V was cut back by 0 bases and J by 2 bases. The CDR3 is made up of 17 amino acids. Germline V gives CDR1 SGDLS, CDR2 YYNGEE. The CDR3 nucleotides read TGTGCCAGCAGCGTAGGGGGCCAAGCGGGGTACACAGATACGCAGTATTTT. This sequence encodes CASSVGGQAGYTDTQYF. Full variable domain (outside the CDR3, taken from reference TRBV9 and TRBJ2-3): DSGVTQTPKHLITATGQRVTLRCSPRSGDLSVYWYQQSLDQGLQFLIQYYNGEERAKGNILERFSAQQFPDLHSELNLSSLELGDSALYFCASSVGGQAGYTDTQYFGPGTRLTVL.

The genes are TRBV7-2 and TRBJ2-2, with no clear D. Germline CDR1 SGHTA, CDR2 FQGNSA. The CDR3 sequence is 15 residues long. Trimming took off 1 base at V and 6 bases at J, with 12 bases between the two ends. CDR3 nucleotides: TGTGCCAGCAGCTTAGGTACCCTAGGTGCCGGGGAGCTGTTTTTT. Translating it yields CASSLGTLGAGELFF.

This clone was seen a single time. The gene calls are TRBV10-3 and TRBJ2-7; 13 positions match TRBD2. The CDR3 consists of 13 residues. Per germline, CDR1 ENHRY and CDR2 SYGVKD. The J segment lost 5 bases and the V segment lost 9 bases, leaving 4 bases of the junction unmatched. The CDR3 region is CAIRLAGGNEQYF. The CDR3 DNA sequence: TGTGCCATTCGACTAGCGGGGGGCAACGAGCAGTACTTC.

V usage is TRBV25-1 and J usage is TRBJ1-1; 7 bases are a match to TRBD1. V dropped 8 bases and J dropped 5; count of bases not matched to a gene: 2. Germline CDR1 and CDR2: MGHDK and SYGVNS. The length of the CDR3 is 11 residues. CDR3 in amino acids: CASYRGTEAFF. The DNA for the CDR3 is TGTGCCAGCTACAGGGGTACTGAAGCTTTCTTT.

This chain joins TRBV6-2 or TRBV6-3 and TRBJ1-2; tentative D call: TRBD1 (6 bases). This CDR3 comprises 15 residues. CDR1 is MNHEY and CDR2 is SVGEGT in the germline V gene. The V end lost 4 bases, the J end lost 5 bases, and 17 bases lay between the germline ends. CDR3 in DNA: TGTGCCAGCAGTTCGAGGTCAGGGGACCTTTATGGCTACACCTTC. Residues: CASSSRSGDLYGYTF.

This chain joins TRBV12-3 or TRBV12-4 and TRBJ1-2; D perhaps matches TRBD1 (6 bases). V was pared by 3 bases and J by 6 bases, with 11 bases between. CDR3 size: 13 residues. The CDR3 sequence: CASSLGAGDGYTF. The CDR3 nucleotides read TGTGCCAGCAGTTTGGGGGCAGGGGATGGCTACACCTTC.

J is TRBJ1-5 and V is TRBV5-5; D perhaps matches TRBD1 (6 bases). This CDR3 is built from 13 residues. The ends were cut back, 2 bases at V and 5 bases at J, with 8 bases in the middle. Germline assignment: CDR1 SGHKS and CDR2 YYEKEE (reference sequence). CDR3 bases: TGTGCCAGCAGCTTACAGGGAGATCAGCCCCAGCATTTT. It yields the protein CASSLQGDQPQHF.

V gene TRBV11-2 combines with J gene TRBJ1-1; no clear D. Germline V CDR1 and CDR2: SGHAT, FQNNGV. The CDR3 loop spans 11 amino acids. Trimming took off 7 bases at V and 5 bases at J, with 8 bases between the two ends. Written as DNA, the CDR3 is TGTGCCAGCAAGGCGGGGACTGAAGCTTTCTTT. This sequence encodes CASKAGTEAFF.

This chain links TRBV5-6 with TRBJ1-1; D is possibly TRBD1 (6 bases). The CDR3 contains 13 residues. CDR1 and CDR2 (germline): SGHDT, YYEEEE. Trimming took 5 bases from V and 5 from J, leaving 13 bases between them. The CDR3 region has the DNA TGTGCCAGCAGACCTCCAGGGGATACTGAAGCTTTCTTT. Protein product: CASRPPGDTEAFF.